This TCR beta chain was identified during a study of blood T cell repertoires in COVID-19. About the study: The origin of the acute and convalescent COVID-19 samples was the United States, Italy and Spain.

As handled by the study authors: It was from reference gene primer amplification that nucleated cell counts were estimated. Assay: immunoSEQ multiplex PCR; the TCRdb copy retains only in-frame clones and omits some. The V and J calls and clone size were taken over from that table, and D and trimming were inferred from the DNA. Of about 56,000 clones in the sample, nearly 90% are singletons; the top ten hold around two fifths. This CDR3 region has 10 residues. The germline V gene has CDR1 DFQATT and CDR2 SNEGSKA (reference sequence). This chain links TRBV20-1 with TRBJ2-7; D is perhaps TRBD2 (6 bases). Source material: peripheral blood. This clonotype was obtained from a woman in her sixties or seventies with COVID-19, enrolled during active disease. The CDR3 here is CRLRETEQYF. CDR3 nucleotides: TGCAGGCTACGGGAGACCGAGCAGTACTTC.